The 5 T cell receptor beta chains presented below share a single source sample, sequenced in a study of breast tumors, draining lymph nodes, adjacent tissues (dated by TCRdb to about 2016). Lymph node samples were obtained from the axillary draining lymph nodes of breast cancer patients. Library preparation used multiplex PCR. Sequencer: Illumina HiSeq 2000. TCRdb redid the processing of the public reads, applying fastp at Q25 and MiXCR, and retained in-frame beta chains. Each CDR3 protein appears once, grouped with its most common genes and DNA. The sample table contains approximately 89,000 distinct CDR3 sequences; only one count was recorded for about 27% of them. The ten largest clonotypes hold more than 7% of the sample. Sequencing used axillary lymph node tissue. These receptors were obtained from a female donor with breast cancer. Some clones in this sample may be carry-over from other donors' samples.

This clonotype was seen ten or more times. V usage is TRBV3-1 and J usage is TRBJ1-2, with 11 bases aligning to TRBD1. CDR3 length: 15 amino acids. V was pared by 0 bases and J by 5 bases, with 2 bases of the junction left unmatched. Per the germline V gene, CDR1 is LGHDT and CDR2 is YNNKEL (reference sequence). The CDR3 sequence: CASSQEGTGGYGYTF. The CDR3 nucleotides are TGTGCCAGCAGCCAAGAAGGGACAGGGGGATATGGCTACACCTTC.

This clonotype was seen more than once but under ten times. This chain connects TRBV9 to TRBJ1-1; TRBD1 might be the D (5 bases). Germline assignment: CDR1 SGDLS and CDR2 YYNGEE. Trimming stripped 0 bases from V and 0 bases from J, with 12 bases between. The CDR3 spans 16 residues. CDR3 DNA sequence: TGTGCCAGCAGCGTAGTTGCTGGGGGGATGAACACTGAAGCTTTCTTT. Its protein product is CASSVVAGGMNTEAFF. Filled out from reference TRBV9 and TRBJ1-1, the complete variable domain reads DSGVTQTPKHLITATGQRVTLRCSPRSGDLSVYWYQQSLDQGLQFLIQYYNGEERAKGNILERFSAQQFPDLHSELNLSSLELGDSALYFCASSVVAGGMNTEAFFGQGTRLTVV.

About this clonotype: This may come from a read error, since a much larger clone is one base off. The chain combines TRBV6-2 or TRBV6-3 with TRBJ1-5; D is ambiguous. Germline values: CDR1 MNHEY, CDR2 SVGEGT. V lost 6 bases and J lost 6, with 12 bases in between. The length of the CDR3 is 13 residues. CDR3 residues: CASSSLGSQPQHF. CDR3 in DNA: TGTGCCAGCAGCTCCCTGGGGAGTCAGCCCCAGCATTTT.

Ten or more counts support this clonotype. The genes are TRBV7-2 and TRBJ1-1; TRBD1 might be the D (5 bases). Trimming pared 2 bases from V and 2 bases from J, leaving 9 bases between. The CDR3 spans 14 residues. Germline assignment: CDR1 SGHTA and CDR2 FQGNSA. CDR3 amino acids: CASSLFQGNTEAFF. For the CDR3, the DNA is TGTGCCAGCAGCTTATTCCAGGGAAACACTGAAGCTTTCTTT.

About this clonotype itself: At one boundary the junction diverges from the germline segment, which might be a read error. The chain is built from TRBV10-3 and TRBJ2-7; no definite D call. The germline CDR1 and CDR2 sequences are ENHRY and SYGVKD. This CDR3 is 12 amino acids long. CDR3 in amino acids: CATAAESYEQYF. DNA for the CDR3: TGTGCCACCGCGGCGGAATCCTACGAACAGTACTTC.